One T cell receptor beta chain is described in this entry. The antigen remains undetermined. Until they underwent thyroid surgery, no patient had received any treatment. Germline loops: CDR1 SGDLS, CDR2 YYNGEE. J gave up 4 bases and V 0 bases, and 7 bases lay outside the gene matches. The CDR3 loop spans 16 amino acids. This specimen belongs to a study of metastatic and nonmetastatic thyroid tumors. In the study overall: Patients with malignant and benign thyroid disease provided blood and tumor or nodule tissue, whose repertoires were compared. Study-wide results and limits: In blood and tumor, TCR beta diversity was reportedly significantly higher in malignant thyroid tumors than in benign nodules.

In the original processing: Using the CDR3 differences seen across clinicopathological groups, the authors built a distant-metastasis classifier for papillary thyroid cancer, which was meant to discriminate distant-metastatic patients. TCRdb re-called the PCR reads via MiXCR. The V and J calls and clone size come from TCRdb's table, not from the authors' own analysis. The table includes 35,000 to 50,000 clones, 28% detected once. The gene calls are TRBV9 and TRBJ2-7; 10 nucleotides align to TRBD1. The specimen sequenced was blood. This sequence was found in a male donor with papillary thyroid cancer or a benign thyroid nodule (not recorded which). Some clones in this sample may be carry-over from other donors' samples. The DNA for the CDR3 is TGTGCCAGCAGCGTAGGTAGTAGGGGACAGGGGTACGAGCAGTACTTC. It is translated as CASSVGSRGQGYEQYF.